This is a list of T cell receptor beta chains from one sample in a study of neoadjuvant anti-PD-1 for oral cavity cancer. TCRdb's copy holds only in-frame clones and misses some; the assay was immunoSEQ multiplex PCR. This repertoire shows some 33,000 clones, 80% found once; its top ten account for 3.4%. The sequencing here drew on PBMCs, taken after nivolumab (anti-PD-1) treatment. The receptors shown here come from a person aged 40-85 years with oral cavity squamous cell carcinoma. The CDR3 runs from the conserved cysteine through the conserved F or W. Fields, in order: D gene, J gene, clone size, V gene, CDR3 protein, CDR3 DNA. The D gene is left open where the match is weak. Clone size appears in some rows only: once, few, many, or a class for an expanded clone.

TRBD2,TRBJ2-7,-,TRBV10-3,CAISEPRQRDDEQYF,TGTGCCATCAGTGAGCCCCGACAGCGGGATGACGAGCAGTACTTC
TRBD2,TRBJ2-2,-,TRBV7-2,CASTHGGGAPGELFF,TGTGCCAGCACCCACGGCGGGGGGGCCCCCGGGGAGCTGTTTTTT
-,TRBJ1-1,once,TRBV5-8,CASSLGAGGRNTEAFF,TGTGCCAGCAGCTTGGGGGCCGGGGGACGAAACACTGAAGCTTTCTTT
TRBD1,TRBJ2-7,-,TRBV6-5,CASSYDRESYEQYF,TGTGCCAGCAGTTACGACAGGGAGAGCTACGAGCAGTACTTC
-,TRBJ1-1,-,TRBV29-1,CSVESRVSTEAFF,TGCAGCGTTGAGTCCCGAGTCAGTACTGAAGCTTTCTTT
TRBD2,TRBJ2-1,-,TRBV9,CASSSQGAGSYNEQFF,TGTGCCAGCAGCTCCCAGGGAGCGGGGTCCTACAATGAGCAGTTCTTC
TRBD1,TRBJ1-5,-,TRBV19,CASSTPPGQGDVSNQPQHF,TGTGCCAGTAGTACACCTCCGGGACAGGGGGACGTTAGCAATCAGCCCCAGCATTTT
-,TRBJ1-3,-,TRBV7-2,CASSLDLASLHSGNTIYF,TGTGCCAGCAGCTTGGATTTAGCAAGCCTCCACTCTGGAAACACCATATATTTT
-,TRBJ1-6,-,TRBV9,CASSVGQEPSPLHF,TGTGCCAGCAGCGTAGGGCAGGAACCTTCACCCCTCCACTTT
-,TRBJ2-5,once,TRBV5-8,CASSFLFEETQYF,TGTGCCAGCAGCTTTTTGTTCGAGGAGACCCAGTACTTC
TRBD1,TRBJ1-6,-,TRBV19,CASSTTTGGNSPLHF,TGTGCCAGTAGTACCACGACAGGGGGCAATTCACCCCTCCACTTT
-,TRBJ1-2,-,TRBV6-6,CATQDRQSYGYTF,TGTGCCACCCAAGATCGTCAAAGTTATGGCTACACCTTC
-,TRBJ1-3,-,TRBV13,CASSLTGSGNTIYF,TGTGCCAGCAGCTTGACGGGCTCTGGAAACACCATATATTTT
TRBD2,TRBJ2-5,-,TRBV2,CASSDGGYRGTQYF,TGTGCCAGCAGTGACGGGGGGTACCGGGGGACCCAGTACTTC
-,TRBJ2-2,-,TRBV6-5,CASSYSWGWDTGELFF,TGTGCCAGCAGTTACTCGTGGGGTTGGGACACCGGGGAGCTGTTTTTT
-,TRBJ1-6,once,TRBV7-9,CASSRGGMDNSPLHF,TGTGCCAGCAGCAGGGGGGGCATGGATAATTCACCCCTCCACTTT
-,TRBJ1-2,-,TRBV2,CASSEVSDYGYTF,TGTGCCAGCAGTGAGGTTTCCGACTATGGCTACACCTTC
-,TRBJ1-4,-,TRBV5-1,CASSPGVRGEKLFF,TGCGCCAGCAGCCCCGGGGTCAGGGGTGAAAAACTGTTTTTT
-,TRBJ2-7,-,TRBV11-1,CASSLAEAAYEQYF,TGTGCCAGCAGCTTAGCGGAGGCAGCCTACGAGCAGTACTTC
-,TRBJ2-7,-,TRBV15,CATSRIGGPKISYEQYF,TGTGCCACCAGCAGAATTGGTGGACCGAAGATCTCCTACGAGCAGTACTTC
TRBD1,TRBJ2-2,-,TRBV5-1,CASSETGVTGELFF,TGCGCCAGCAGCGAAACAGGGGTCACCGGGGAGCTGTTTTTT
-,TRBJ1-6,-,TRBV11-2,CASSFGLQYNSPLHF,TGTGCCAGCAGCTTCGGGCTACAATATAATTCACCCCTCCACTTT